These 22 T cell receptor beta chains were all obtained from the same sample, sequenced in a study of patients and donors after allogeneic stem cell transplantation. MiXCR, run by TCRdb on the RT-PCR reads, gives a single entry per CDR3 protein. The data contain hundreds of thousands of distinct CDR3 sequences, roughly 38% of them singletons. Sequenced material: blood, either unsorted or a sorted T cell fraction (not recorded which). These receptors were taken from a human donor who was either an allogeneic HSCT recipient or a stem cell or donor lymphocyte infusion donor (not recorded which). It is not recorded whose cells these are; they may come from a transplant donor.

CDR3 sequence reads: CASSHGPTTGNTIYF. The DNA for the CDR3 is TGTGCCAGCAGCCATGGTCCCACGACGGGAAACACCATATATTTT. The chain carries TRBV3-1 and TRBJ1-3; D gene uncertain. V was pared by 3 bases and J by 4 bases, with 13 bases between. The CDR3 covers 15 residues. Germline-derived CDR1 and CDR2 are LGHDT and YNNKEL (reference sequence).

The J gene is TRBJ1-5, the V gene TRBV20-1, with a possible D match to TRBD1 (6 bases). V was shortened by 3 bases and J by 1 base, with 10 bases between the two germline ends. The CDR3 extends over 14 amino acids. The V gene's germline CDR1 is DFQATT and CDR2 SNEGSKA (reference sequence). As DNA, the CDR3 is TGCAGTGCTAGTCTGGGGGCAAGCAATCAGCCCCAGCATTTT. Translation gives CSASLGASNQPQHF.

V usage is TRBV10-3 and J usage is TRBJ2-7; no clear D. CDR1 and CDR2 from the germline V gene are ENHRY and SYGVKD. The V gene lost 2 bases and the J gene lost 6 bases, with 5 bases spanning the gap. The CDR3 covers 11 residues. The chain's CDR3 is CAISETTEQYF. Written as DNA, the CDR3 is TGTGCCATCAGTGAGACTACCGAGCAGTACTTC.

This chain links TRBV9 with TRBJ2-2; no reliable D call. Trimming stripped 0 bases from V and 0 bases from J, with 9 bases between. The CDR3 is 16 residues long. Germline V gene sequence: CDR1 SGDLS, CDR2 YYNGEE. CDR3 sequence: CASSVDPQANTGELFF. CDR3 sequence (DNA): TGTGCCAGCAGCGTAGACCCGCAAGCGAACACCGGGGAGCTGTTTTTT.

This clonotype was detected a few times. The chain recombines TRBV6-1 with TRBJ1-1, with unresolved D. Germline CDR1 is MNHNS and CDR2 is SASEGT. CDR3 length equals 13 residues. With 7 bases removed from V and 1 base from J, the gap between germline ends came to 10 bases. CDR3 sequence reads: CASKALRNTEAFF. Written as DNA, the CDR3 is TGTGCCAGCAAGGCCCTTAGGAACACTGAAGCTTTCTTT.

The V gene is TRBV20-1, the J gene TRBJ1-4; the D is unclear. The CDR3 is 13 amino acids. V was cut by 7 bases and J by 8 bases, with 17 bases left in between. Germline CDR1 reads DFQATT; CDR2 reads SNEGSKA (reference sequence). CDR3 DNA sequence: TGCAGTGTCCCGGGAATTTCGGCAGAAAAACTGTTTTTT. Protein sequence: CSVPGISAEKLFF.

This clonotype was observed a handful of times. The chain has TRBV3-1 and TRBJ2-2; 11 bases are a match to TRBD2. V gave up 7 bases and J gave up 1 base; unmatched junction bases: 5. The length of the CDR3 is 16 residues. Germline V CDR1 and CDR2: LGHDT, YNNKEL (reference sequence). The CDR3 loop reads CASTGGLAGNTGELFF. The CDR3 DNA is TGTGCCAGCACCGGTGGACTAGCGGGGAACACCGGGGAGCTGTTTTTT.

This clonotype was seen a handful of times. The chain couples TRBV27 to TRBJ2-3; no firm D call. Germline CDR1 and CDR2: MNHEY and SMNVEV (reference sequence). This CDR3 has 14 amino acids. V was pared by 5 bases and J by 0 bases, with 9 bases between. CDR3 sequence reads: CASSRAGSTDTQYF. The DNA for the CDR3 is TGTGCCAGCAGTCGCGCAGGTAGCACAGATACGCAGTATTTT.

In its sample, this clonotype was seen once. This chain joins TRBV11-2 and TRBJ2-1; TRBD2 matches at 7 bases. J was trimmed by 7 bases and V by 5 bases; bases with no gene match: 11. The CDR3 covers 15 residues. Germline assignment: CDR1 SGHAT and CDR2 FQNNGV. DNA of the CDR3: TGTGCCAGCAGCCCCGGGACTAACCTTCGGAATGAGCAGTTCTTC. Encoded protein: CASSPGTNLRNEQFF.

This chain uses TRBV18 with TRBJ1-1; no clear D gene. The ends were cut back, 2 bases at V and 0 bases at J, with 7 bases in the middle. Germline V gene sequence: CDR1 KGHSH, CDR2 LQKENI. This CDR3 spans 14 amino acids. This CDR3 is CASSPSRMNTEAFF. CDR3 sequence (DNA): TGTGCCAGCTCACCAAGCAGGATGAACACTGAAGCTTTCTTT.

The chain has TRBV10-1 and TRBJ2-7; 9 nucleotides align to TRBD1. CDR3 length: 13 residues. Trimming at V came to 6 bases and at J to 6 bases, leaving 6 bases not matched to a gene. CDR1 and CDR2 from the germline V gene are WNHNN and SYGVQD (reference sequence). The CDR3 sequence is CASSSGQGGEQYF. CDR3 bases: TGCGCCAGCAGCTCGGGACAGGGTGGCGAGCAGTACTTC.

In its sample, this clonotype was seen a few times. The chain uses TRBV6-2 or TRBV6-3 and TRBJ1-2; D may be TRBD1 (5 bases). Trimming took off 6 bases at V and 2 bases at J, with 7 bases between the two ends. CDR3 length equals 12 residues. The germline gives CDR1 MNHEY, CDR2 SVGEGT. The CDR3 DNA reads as TGTGCCAGCAGCCAGGGCAACTATGGCTACACCTTC. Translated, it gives CASSQGNYGYTF.

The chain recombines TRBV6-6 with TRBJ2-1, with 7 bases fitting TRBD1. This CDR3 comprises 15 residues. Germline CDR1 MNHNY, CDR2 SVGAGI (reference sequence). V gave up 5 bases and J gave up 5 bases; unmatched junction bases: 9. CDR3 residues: CASSMGDRVNNEQFF. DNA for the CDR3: TGTGCCAGCAGTATGGGAGACAGGGTTAACAATGAGCAGTTCTTC.

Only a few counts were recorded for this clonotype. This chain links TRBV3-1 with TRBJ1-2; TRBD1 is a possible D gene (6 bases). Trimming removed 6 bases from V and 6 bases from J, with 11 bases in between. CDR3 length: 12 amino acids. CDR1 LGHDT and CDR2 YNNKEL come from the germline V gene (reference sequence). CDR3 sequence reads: CASSQGSHGYTF. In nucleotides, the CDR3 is TGTGCCAGCAGTCAGGGGTCCCATGGCTACACCTTC. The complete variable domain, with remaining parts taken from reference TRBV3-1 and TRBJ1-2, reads DTAVSQTPKYLVTQMGNDKSIKCEQNLGHDTMYWYKQDSKKFLKIMFSYNNKELIINETVPNRFSPKSPDKAHLNLHINSLELGDSAVYFCASSQGSHGYTFGSGTRLTVV.

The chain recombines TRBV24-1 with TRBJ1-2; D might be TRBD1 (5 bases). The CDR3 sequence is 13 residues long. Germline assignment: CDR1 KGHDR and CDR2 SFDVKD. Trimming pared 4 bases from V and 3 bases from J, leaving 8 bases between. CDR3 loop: CATSETADYGYTF. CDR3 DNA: TGTGCCACCAGTGAGACAGCGGACTATGGCTACACCTTC.

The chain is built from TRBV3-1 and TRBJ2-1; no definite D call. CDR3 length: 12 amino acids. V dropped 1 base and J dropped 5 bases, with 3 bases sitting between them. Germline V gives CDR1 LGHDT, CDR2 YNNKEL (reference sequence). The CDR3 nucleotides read TGTGCCAGCAGCCAAGTAAACAATGAGCAGTTCTTC. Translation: CASSQVNNEQFF.

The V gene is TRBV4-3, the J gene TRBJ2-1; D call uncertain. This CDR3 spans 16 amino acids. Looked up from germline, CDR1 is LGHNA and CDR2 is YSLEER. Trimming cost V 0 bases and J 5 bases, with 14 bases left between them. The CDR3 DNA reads TGCGCCAGCAGCCAAGAGCCCGCGGCTACCCACAATGAGCAGTTCTTC. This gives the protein CASSQEPAATHNEQFF.

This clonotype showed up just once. Here the CDR3 DNA reads TGCAGCGTTGAAGAACAGGGAGACGAGCAGTACTTC. Amino acid sequence: CSVEEQGDEQYF. V and J are TRBV29-1 and TRBJ2-7, with D perhaps TRBD1 (6 bases). The germline gives CDR1 SQVTM, CDR2 ANQGSEA. Trimming took off 0 bases at V and 5 bases at J, with 8 bases between the two ends. This CDR3 has 12 residues.

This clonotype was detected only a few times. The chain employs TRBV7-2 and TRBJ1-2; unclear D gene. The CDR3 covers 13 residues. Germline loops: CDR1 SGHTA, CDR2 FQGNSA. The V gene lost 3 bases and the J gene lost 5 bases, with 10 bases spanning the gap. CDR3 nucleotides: TGTGCCAGCAGCTTTAGGGAGCCTTATGGCTACACCTTC. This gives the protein CASSFREPYGYTF.

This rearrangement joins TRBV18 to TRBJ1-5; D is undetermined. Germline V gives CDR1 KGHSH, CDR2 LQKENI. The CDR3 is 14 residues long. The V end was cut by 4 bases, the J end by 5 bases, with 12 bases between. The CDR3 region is CASSHSKTDQPQHF. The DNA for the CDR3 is TGTGCCAGCTCACACTCAAAGACGGATCAGCCCCAGCATTTT.

The CDR3 loop reads CASSQDRAGWDEQFF. The CDR3 coding sequence is TGCGCCAGCAGCCAAGATCGGGCAGGGTGGGATGAGCAGTTCTTC. V usage is TRBV4-3 and J usage is TRBJ2-1, with D possibly matching TRBD1 (5 bases). The CDR3 totals 15 residues. CDR1 LGHNA and CDR2 YSLEER come from the germline V gene. V lost 0 bases and J 8 bases, leaving 14 bases between the germline ends.

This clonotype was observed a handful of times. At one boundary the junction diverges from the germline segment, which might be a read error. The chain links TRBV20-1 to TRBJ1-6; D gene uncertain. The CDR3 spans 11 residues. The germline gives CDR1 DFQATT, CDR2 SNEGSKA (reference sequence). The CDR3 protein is CSAKVISALHF. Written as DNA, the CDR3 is TGCAGTGCTAAGGTCATTTCAGCCCTCCACTTT.